The clone carrying this T cell receptor (beta chain) was observed a few times. This sample was included in a study of cytotoxic CD8 clonotypes in ibrutinib-treated CLL. This CDR3 has 16 amino acids. CDR1 is MNHEY, CDR2 SMNVEV, per germline (reference sequence). Losses at the gene ends were 8 bases for V and 2 bases for J; bases not matched to a gene: 11. Clones were sequenced by immunoSEQ multiplex PCR, and TCRdb holds only the in-frame ones, with some missing. The sample has about 50,000 clones, 57% seen once. This chain joins TRBV27 and TRBJ1-2; 10 nucleotides align to TRBD1. Sequencing used PBMCs, obtained after 24 months of ibrutinib treatment. This receptor was obtained from a human donor with chronic lymphocytic leukemia. CDR3 sequence reads: CASARVGTGVNYGYTF. The CDR3 DNA sequence: TGTGCCAGCGCCCGGGTGGGGACAGGGGTAAACTATGGCTACACCTTC.